This paragraph reports one T cell receptor (beta chain). Its antigen is currently unknown. This sample is drawn from a study of graft-versus-host responses after intestinal transplantation. About the study: Uniformly, recipients were administered anti-thymocyte globulin induction with subsequent tacrolimus and steroids for about 3 years. Study-level findings and limits: GvH clones appeared in recipient marrow, some first in ileum or blood.

Trimming left V 6 bases short and J 2 bases short, with 16 bases between. Germline CDR1 MDHEN, CDR2 SYDVKM. This CDR3 is 15 amino acids long. Profiled with immunoSEQ multiplex PCR; TCRdb holds only in-frame clones, not every one. This sample has 90,000 to 95,000 clones, with about nine tenths found just once. This sample comprised unstimulated CD8+ T cells sorted from spleen or lymph node cells, obtained before intestinal transplant. This clonotype originated in a human donor who received an intestinal transplant. The rearrangement joins TRBV28 to TRBJ1-2; a possible D gene is TRBD1 (5 bases). The CDR3 spells CASRRRGRLNYGYTF. In nucleotides, the CDR3 is TGTGCCAGCAGGCGAAGGGGACGGTTAAACTATGGCTACACCTTC.